This TCR beta chain derives from a study of neurological immune-mediated disorders. Study-wide findings and caveats: HTLV-1-associated myelopathy had the most TCR clonal expansion, while multiple sclerosis had the least, a level that fell below healthy controls.

The unsorted libraries originated from 2 million PBMCs that had been stored at -80 C. The CDR3 covers 14 residues. Deletions cut 4 bases from V and 4 bases from J, with 10 bases between. The V gene's germline CDR1 is KGHDR and CDR2 SFDVKD. Comment on this clonotype: Its antigen is not known.

Synthesis of cDNA was carried out by template-switch 5'RACE. The reaction used 10-nucleotide random UMIs. Using its own MiXCR run on the 5' RACE reads, TCRdb lists one record per CDR3 protein. Among about 70,000 distinct CDR3 sequences, over 4% were seen once, and the ten largest hold about 6%. The sequenced sample consisted of PBMCs. The rearrangement uses TRBV24-1 and TRBJ2-1; D may be TRBD2 (7 bases). The clonotype comes from a human donor with multiple sclerosis. The donor label of this sample is uncertain. CDR3 in DNA: TGTGCCACCAGTGAGGGGGGGCTTTACAATGAGCAGTTCTTC. Its protein product is CATSEGGLYNEQFF.